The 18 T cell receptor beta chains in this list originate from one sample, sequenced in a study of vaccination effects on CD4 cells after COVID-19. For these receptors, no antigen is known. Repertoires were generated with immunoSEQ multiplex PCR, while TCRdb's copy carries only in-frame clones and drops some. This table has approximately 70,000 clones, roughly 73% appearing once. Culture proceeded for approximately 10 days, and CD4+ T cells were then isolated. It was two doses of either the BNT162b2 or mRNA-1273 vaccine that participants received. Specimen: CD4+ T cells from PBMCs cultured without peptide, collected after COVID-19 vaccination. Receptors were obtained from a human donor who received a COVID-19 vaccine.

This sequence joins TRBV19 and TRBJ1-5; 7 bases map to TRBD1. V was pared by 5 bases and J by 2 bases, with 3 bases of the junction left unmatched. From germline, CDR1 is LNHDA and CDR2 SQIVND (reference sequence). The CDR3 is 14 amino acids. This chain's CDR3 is CASSPTGGNQPQHF. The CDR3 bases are TGTGCCAGTAGTCCAACAGGGGGCAATCAGCCCCAGCATTTT.

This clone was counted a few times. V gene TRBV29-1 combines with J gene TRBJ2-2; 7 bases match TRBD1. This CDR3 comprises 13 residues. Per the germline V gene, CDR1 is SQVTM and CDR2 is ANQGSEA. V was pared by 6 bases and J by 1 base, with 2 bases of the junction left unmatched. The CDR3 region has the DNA TGCAGCGTGACAGGGAAGAACACCGGGGAGCTGTTTTTT. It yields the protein CSVTGKNTGELFF.

CDR3 sequence reads: CATSDSGQGVETQYF. In DNA, the CDR3 is TGTGCCACCAGTGATTCGGGACAGGGGGTAGAGACCCAGTACTTC. The chain employs TRBV24-1 and TRBJ2-5; 11 bases line up with TRBD1. V shed 2 bases and J 4 bases; nucleotides not matched to a gene: 2. The CDR3 runs 15 residues. Germline CDR1 is KGHDR and CDR2 is SFDVKD.

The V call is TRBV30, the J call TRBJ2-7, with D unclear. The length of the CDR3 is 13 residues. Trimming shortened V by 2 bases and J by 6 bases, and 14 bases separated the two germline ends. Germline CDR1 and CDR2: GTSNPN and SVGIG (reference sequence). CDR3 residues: CAWSLSGLGEQYV. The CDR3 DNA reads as TGTGCCTGGAGTCTTTCGGGCCTCGGCGAGCAGTACGTC.

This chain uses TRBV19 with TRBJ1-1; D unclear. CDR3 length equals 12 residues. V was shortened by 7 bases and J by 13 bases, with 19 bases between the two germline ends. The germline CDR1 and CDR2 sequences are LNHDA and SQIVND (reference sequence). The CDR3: CASTPGPPLVFF. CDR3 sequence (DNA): TGTGCCAGTACCCCGGGCCCCCCGTTGGTTTTCTTT. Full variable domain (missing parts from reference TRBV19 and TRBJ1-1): DGGITQSPKYLFRKEGQNVTLSCEQNLNHDAMYWYRQDPGQGLRLIYYSQIVNDFQKGDIAEGYSVSREKKESFPLTVTSAQKNPTAFYLCASTPGPPLVFFGQGTRLTVV.

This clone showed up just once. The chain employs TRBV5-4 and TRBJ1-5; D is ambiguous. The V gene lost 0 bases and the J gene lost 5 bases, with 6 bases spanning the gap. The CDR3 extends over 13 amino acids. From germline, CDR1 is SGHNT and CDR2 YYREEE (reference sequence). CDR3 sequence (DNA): TGTGCCAGCAGCTTGGGAATAGATCAGCCCCAGCATTTT. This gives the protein CASSLGIDQPQHF.

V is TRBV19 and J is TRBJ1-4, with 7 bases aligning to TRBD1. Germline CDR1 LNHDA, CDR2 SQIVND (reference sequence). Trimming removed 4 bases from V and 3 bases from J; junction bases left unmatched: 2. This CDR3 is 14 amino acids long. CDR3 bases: TGTGCCAGTAGTAAGACAGGGCCTAATGAAAAACTGTTTTTT. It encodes CASSKTGPNEKLFF. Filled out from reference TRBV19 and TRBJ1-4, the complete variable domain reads DGGITQSPKYLFRKEGQNVTLSCEQNLNHDAMYWYRQDPGQGLRLIYYSQIVNDFQKGDIAEGYSVSREKKESFPLTVTSAQKNPTAFYLCASSKTGPNEKLFFGSGTQLSVL.

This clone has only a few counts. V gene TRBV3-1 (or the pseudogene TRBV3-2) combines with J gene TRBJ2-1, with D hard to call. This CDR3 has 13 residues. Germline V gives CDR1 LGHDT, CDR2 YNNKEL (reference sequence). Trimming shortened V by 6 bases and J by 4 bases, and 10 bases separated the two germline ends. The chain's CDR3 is CASRLGEYNEQFF. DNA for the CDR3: TGTGCCAGCAGATTGGGTGAATACAATGAGCAGTTCTTC.

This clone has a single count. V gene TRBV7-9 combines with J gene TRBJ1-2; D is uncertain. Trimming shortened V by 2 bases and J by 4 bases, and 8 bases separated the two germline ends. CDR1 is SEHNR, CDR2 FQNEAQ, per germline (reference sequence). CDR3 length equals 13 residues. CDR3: CASSLWESYGYTF. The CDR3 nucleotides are TGTGCCAGCAGCTTATGGGAATCCTATGGCTACACCTTC.

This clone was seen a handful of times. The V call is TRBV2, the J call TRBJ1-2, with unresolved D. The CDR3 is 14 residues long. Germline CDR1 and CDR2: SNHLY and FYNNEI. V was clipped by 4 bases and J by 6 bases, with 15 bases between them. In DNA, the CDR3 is TGTGCCAGCAGTGGGGCGGGCAGGCTTAATGGCTACACCTTC. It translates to CASSGAGRLNGYTF.

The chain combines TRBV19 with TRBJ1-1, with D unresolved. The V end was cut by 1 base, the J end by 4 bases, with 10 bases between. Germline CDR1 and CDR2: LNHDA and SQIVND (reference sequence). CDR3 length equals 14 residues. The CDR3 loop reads CASSIVEGGTEAFF. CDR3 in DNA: TGTGCCAGTAGTATAGTGGAGGGTGGCACTGAAGCTTTCTTT.

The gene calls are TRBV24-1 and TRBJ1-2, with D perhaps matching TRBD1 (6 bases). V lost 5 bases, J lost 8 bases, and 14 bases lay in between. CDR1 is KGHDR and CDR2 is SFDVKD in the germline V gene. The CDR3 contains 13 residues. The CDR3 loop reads CATSVTGFGGYTF. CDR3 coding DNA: TGTGCCACCAGTGTTACAGGGTTTGGCGGCTACACCTTC.

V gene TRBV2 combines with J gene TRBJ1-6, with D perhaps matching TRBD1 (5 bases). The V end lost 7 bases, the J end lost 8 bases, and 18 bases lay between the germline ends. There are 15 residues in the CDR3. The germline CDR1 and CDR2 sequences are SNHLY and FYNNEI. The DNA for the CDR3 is TGTGCCAGCACCATCAGGGAAACAGAGGATTCACCCCTCCACTTT. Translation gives CASTIRETEDSPLHF.

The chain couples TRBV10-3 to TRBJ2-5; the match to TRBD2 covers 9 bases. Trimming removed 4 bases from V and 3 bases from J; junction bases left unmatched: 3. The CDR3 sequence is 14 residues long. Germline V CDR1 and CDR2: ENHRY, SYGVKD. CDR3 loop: CAISGRGGKETQYF. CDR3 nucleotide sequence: TGTGCCATCAGTGGGCGGGGGGGCAAAGAGACCCAGTACTTC.

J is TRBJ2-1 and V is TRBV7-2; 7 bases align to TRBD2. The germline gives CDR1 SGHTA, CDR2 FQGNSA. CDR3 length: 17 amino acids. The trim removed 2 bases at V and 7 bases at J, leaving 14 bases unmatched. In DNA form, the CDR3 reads TGTGCCAGCAGCTTAAAGCCCGACGGGGGGAGGGCGAATGAGCAGTTCTTC. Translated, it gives CASSLKPDGGRANEQFF.

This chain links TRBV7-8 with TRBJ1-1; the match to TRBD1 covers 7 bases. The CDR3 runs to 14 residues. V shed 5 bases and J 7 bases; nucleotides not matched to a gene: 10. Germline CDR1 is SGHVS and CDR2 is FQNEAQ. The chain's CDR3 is CASSQTLGGHEAFF. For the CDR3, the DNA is TGTGCCAGCAGCCAAACTTTAGGGGGCCATGAAGCTTTCTTT.

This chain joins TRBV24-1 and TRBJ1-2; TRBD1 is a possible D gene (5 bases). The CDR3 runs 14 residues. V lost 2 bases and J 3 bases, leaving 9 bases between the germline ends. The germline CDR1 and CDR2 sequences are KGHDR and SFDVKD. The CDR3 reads CATSDSGEYYGYTF. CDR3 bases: TGTGCCACCAGTGATTCGGGGGAATACTATGGCTACACCTTC.

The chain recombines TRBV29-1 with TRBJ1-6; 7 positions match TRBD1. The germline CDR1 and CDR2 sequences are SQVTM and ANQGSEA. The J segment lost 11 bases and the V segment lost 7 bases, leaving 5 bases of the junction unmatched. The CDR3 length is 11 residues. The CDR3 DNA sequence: TGCAGCGAGGGGGACAGCGCACCCCTCCACTTT. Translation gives CSEGDSAPLHF.